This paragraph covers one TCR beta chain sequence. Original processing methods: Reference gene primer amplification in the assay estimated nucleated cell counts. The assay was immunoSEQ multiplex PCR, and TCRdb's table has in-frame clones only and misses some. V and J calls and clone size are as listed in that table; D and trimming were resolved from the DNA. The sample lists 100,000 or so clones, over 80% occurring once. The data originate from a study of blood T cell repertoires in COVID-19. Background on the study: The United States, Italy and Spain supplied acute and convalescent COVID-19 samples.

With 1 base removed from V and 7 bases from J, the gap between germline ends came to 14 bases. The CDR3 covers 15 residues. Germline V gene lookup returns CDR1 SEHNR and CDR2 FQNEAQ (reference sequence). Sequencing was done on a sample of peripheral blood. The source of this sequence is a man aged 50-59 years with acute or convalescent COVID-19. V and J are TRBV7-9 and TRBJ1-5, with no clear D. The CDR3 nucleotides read TGTGCCAGCAGCTTAGGAGTCGGGAAAACCCAGCCCCAGCATTTT. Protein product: CASSLGVGKTQPQHF.